These T cell receptor beta chains were read from a single sample in a study of early T cells in non-severe SARS-CoV-2 infection. From the 5' RACE reads, TCRdb called clonotypes with MiXCR, one entry per CDR3 protein. This table has around 65,000 distinct CDR3 sequences, over 10% appearing once. The source material was whole blood, sampled at baseline. The receptors here all came from an adult who was a healthcare worker with PCR-confirmed SARS-CoV-2 infection or an uninfected control (not recorded which). Both conserved end residues are part of each CDR3. Fields, in order: D gene, J gene, clone size, V gene, CDR3 protein, CDR3 DNA. A D gene is named only where the DNA matches it firmly. Where a row states a size, it is once, few, many or the class of an expanded clone; other rows omit it.

- | TRBJ2-3 | many | TRBV25-1 | CASSSQGEGMDTQYF | TGTGCCAGCAGTAGCCAAGGAGAAGGGATGGATACGCAGTATTTT
- | TRBJ1-6 | few | TRBV12-3/TRBV12-4 | CASSGRGGAYNSPLHF | TGTGCCAGCAGTGGGAGGGGAGGGGCCTATAATTCACCCCTCCACTTT
TRBD1 | TRBJ2-2 | many | TRBV2 | CASSQRGTGGLVAGELFF | TGTGCCAGCAGCCAACGAGGGACAGGGGGCTTAGTAGCCGGGGAGCTGTTTTTT
- | TRBJ1-2 | - | TRBV27 | CASSLSRAGNVGYTF | TGTGCCAGCAGTTTATCCAGGGCAGGGAACGTTGGCTACACCTTC
- | TRBJ2-3 | few | TRBV11-2 | CASSVTTWDTQYF | TGTGCCAGCAGCGTGACAACATGGGATACGCAGTATTTT
TRBD1 | TRBJ2-5 | - | TRBV4-3 | CASSHEKGPGTGEETQYF | TGCGCCAGCAGCCATGAAAAGGGGCCTGGGACAGGGGAAGAGACCCAGTACTTC
- | TRBJ2-7 | few | TRBV7-9 | CASSGKADASYEQYF | TGTGCCAGCAGCGGAAAAGCGGACGCCTCCTACGAGCAGTACTTC
- | TRBJ2-7 | few | TRBV4-1 | CASSPIGLGTYEQYF | TGCGCCAGCAGCCCCATCGGATTGGGGACCTACGAGCAGTACTTC
- | TRBJ2-3 | few | TRBV5-5 | CASSLKDTQYF | TGTGCCAGCAGCTTGAAAGATACGCAGTATTTT
- | TRBJ1-2 | - | TRBV20-1 | CSARDRNGYTF | TGCAGTGCTAGAGACAGAAATGGCTACACCTTC
- | TRBJ2-5 | once | TRBV11-2 | CASSLVGVGEETQYF | TGTGCCAGCAGCTTAGTAGGGGTGGGAGAAGAGACCCAGTACTTC
- | TRBJ2-7 | - | TRBV6-6 | CASSYPGRGEAYPKGEQYF | TGTGCCAGCAGTTACCCCGGAAGGGGGGAGGCCTACCCCAAGGGCGAGCAGTACTTC
TRBD2 | TRBJ2-7 | many | TRBV20-1 | CSALSGGPSYEQYF | TGCAGTGCTCTCAGCGGGGGGCCTTCCTACGAGCAGTACTTC
- | TRBJ1-1 | many | TRBV18 | CASSPRGQWNTEAFF | TGTGCCAGCTCACCACGGGGACAATGGAACACTGAAGCTTTCTTT
- | TRBJ1-2 | many | TRBV24-1 | CATSGGSDYGYTF | TGTGCCACCAGTGGGGGAAGTGACTATGGCTACACCTTC
TRBD1 | TRBJ2-7 | - | TRBV7-9 | CASSLAKGQGLYEQYF | TGTGCCAGCAGCTTAGCGAAAGGACAGGGTCTCTACGAGCAGTACTTC
- | TRBJ2-1 | - | TRBV20-1 | CSARDRGAINYNEQFF | TGCAGTGCTAGAGATCGCGGGGCGATTAACTACAATGAGCAGTTCTTC
- | TRBJ1-1 | - | TRBV5-1 | CASSSSGTEAFF | TGCGCCAGCAGCTCCTCTGGGACTGAAGCTTTCTTT
- | TRBJ2-7 | many | TRBV4-3 | CASSQSWADSGGEQYF | TGCGCCAGCAGCCAATCCTGGGCCGACTCAGGGGGGGAGCAGTACTTC
TRBD1 | TRBJ2-5 | - | TRBV29-1 | CSVTGGQETQYF | TGCAGCGTTACAGGGGGTCAGGAGACCCAGTACTTC
- | TRBJ2-1 | many | TRBV18 | CASSQQGYDNEQFF | TGTGCCAGCTCACAACAGGGCTATGACAATGAGCAGTTCTTC
- | TRBJ1-3 | - | TRBV29-1 | CSVEGSSGNTIYF | TGCAGCGTTGAGGGAAGCTCTGGAAACACCATATATTTT
TRBD2 | TRBJ2-2 | few | TRBV29-1 | CSVVSGRSTGELFF | TGCAGCGTGGTAAGCGGGAGATCCACCGGGGAGCTGTTTTTT
TRBD2 | TRBJ2-7 | - | TRBV9 | CASSVEISGPSYEQYF | TGTGCCAGCAGCGTAGAAATTAGCGGGCCCTCCTACGAGCAGTACTTC
- | TRBJ2-7 | - | TRBV27 | CASSLFSGDEQYF | TGTGCCAGCAGTTTATTCTCCGGGGACGAGCAGTACTTC
- | TRBJ2-5 | - | TRBV29-1 | CSPETQYF | TGCAGTCCAGAGACCCAGTACTTC
- | TRBJ1-1 | - | TRBV29-1 | CSVVGTTLGRAFF | TGCAGCGTCGTCGGGACAACCTTAGGCAGGGCTTTCTTT
TRBD2 | TRBJ2-5 | - | TRBV6-6 | CASSKTSGTTQTQYF | TGTGCCAGCAGCAAGACTAGCGGGACGACGCAGACCCAGTACTTC
- | TRBJ1-1 | - | TRBV12-3/TRBV12-4 | CASGGDQRTEAFF | TGTGCCAGTGGGGGCGACCAAAGGACTGAAGCTTTCTTT
- | TRBJ2-2 | - | TRBV6-6 | CASTRTGLTNTGELFF | TGTGCCAGCACCCGAACCGGACTTACGAACACCGGGGAGCTGTTTTTT
TRBD1 | TRBJ2-1 | many | TRBV18 | CASSLRQGETSYNEQFF | TGTGCCAGCTCACTCCGACAGGGGGAGACTAGCTACAATGAGCAGTTCTTC
- | TRBJ2-6 | many | TRBV7-9 | CASPPRSGANVLTF | TGTGCCTCTCCCCCGCGCTCTGGGGCCAACGTCCTGACTTTC
TRBD1 | TRBJ2-7 | - | TRBV28 | CASSFSAGGTYEQYF | TGTGCCAGCAGTTTTTCGGCAGGGGGCACTTACGAGCAGTACTTC
TRBD2 | TRBJ2-7 | - | TRBV6-2/TRBV6-3 | CASSFSGTSDSYEQYF | TGTGCCAGCAGTTTTTCCGGGACTAGCGACTCCTACGAGCAGTACTTC
- | TRBJ2-5 | few | TRBV11-2 | CASTSSGTLGTQYF | TGTGCCAGCACCTCAAGTGGGACTCTGGGGACCCAGTACTTC
- | TRBJ1-2 | few | TRBV7-2 | CASSFSYTMFGYTF | TGTGCCAGCAGCTTTTCCTATACTATGTTTGGCTACACCTTC
- | TRBJ2-7 | - | TRBV5-1 | CASSSGNEQYF | TGCGCCAGCAGCTCCGGGAACGAGCAGTACTTC
- | TRBJ2-7 | - | TRBV6-2/TRBV6-3 | CASSYSNVGQQYF | TGTGCCAGCAGTTACTCGAATGTCGGTCAGCAGTACTTC
- | TRBJ2-6 | - | TRBV18 | CASSPLMAGANVLTF | TGTGCCAGCTCACCACTGATGGCTGGGGCCAACGTCCTGACTTTC
- | TRBJ1-4 | - | TRBV6-1 | CASSEAADGPNEKLFF | TGTGCCAGCAGTGAGGCGGCGGATGGACCTAATGAAAAACTGTTTTTT
TRBD2 | TRBJ2-5 | - | TRBV4-1 | CASISEYGLAQTQYF | TGCGCCAGCATCTCGGAGTACGGACTAGCTCAGACCCAGTACTTC